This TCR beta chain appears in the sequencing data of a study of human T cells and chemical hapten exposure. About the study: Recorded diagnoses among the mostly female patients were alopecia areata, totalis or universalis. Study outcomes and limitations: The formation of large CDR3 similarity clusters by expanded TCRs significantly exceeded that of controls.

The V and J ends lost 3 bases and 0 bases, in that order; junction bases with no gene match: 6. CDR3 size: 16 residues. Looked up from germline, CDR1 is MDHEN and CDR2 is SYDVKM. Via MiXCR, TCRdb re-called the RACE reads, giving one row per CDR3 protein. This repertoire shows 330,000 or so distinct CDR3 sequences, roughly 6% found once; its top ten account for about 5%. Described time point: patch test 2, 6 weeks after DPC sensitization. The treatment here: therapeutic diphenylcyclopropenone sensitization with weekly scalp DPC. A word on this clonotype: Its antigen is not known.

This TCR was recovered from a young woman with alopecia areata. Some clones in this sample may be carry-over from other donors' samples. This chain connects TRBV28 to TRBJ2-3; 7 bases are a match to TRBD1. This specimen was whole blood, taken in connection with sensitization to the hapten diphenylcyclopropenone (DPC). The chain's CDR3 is CASSFSGTVSTDTQYF. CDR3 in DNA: TGTGCCAGCAGTTTCTCCGGGACAGTTAGCACAGATACGCAGTATTTT.